This T cell receptor beta chain originates from a study of beta chain features in type 1 diabetes. Findings of the study overall: There was a moderate but significant shortening of TCRB CDR3s in all four CD4+ subsets of Type 1 diabetes patients.

CDR3 length: 11 residues. The V gene's germline CDR1 is MDHEN and CDR2 SYDVKM. V was pared by 6 bases and J by 12 bases, with 12 bases between. Every isolated RNA sample was fully reverse transcribed, so sequencing captured expressed TCRB transcripts. Only in-frame clones appear in the TCRdb table, and some are missing; sequencing was by immunoSEQ multiplex PCR. Found here are some 240,000 clones, 16% of them singletons; the top ten hold about 0.078%. As to this clone: The antigen remains unidentified.

The V gene is TRBV28, the J gene TRBJ2-1; D gene unclear. This TCR came from a man aged 25-40 years with type 1 diabetes. The sequenced material came from naive CD4+ T cells from blood. CDR3 in DNA: TGTGCCAGCAGCTCGCCCAGTGGGCAGTTCTTC. Translated, it gives CASSSPSGQFF.